The present T cell receptor beta chain was sequenced within a study of identifying expanded T cells in peripheral blood. Assay: immunoSEQ multiplex PCR; the TCRdb copy retains only in-frame clones and omits some. This table holds about 130,000 clones, 70% to 90% found once. The V and J ends lost 0 bases and 7 bases respectively, with 10 bases between them. This CDR3 has 14 residues. The germline CDR1 and CDR2 sequences are SGHRS and YFSETQ. On this clone itself: Its antigen is not identified.

Study observations and caveats: Differentially abundant clones: around 1.2 between replicates, approximately 16 at 2 to 3 weeks, 19 at four. Clone count variance between two-week samples rose with total template count.

The receptor's source is a person aged 18 to 70 in good health. The chain combines TRBV5-1 with TRBJ1-4; D is unclear. Input material: blood. The CDR3 protein is CASSLVSGSEKLFF. CDR3 nucleotide sequence: TGCGCCAGCAGCTTGGTGTCAGGCAGTGAAAAACTGTTTTTT.